These 28 T cell receptor beta chains came from one sample sequenced in a study of cytomegalovirus exposure and HLA in healthy donors. The primer mix had 60 Vbeta and 13 Jbeta primers. Generated by immunoSEQ multiplex PCR, the TCRdb table keeps only in-frame clones and is missing some. The sample lists 95,000 to 150,000 clones; about 80% were seen once. The sequenced sample consisted of PBMCs. The receptors here all came from a woman in her 50s in good health and CMV-seropositive.

As to this clone: The germline gene is not matched at one end of the junction; a read error may be the cause. This chain uses TRBV27 with TRBJ2-7, with D possibly TRBD2 on 5 matching bases. CDR3 length equals 16 residues. CDR1 is MNHEY and CDR2 is SMNVEV in the germline V gene (reference sequence). The CDR3 nucleotides are TGTGCCGGCAGTTTAATCCTAGGAGGTCTCTTCGACGAGCAGTACTTC. The encoded protein is CAGSLILGGLFDEQYF.

This clone has only one observation. The chain employs TRBV19 and TRBJ2-5; 8 bases line up with TRBD1. The V gene end was trimmed by 8 bases and the J gene end by 1 base; junction bases not matched to a gene: 6. The CDR3 runs 14 residues. Germline CDR1 LNHDA, CDR2 SQIVND (reference sequence). For the CDR3, the DNA is TGTGCCAGTGGAGGGCAGGGGGCCCAAGAGACCCAGTACTTC. It translates to CASGGQGAQETQYF. Based on the CDR3 plus reference TRBV19 and TRBJ2-5, the full variable domain is DGGITQSPKYLFRKEGQNVTLSCEQNLNHDAMYWYRQDPGQGLRLIYYSQIVNDFQKGDIAEGYSVSREKKESFPLTVTSAQKNPTAFYLCASGGQGAQETQYFGPGTRLLVL.

This chain joins TRBV9 and TRBJ2-7, with a weak D call TRBD2 (5 bases). The germline V gene has CDR1 SGDLS and CDR2 YYNGEE. V dropped 0 bases and J dropped 1 base, with 11 bases sitting between them. The CDR3 consists of 15 residues. The CDR3 DNA reads TGTGCCAGCAGCGTAGGCCCGGGATTTTCCTACGAGCAGTACTTC. Its protein product is CASSVGPGFSYEQYF.

The genes are TRBV5-1 and TRBJ1-2, with 8 bases aligning to TRBD1. The trim removed 0 bases at V and 4 bases at J, leaving 5 bases unmatched. Germline assignment: CDR1 SGHRS and CDR2 YFSETQ. The CDR3 length is 15 residues. CDR3 sequence reads: CASSLATGGGYGYTF. The CDR3 DNA reads TGCGCCAGCAGCTTGGCCACAGGGGGTGGCTATGGCTACACCTTC.

In this sample, this clone turned up once. V usage is TRBV6-5 and J usage is TRBJ1-2; 8 bases line up with TRBD1. The CDR3 consists of 14 residues. Losses at the gene ends were 0 bases for V and 10 bases for J; bases not matched to a gene: 7. Germline V gives CDR1 MNHEY, CDR2 SVGAGI. This CDR3 is CASSYSGTGGVYTF. The CDR3, as DNA: TGTGCCAGCAGTTACTCCGGGACAGGTGGAGTCTACACCTTC.

This clone was seen a few times. The chain has TRBV4-3 and TRBJ2-1, with 7 bases that match TRBD2. Germline V lookup: CDR1 LGHNA, CDR2 YSLEER. The V segment lost 1 base and the J segment 9 bases; nucleotides outside the gene matches: 3. The CDR3 loop spans 13 amino acids. CDR3 in DNA: TGCGCCAGCAGCCAAGGACTAGCCGGTGAGCAGTTCTTC. It encodes CASSQGLAGEQFF.

This clone has a handful of counts. Its ends do not fully match the called genes, so a read error is possible. This sequence joins TRBV20-1 and TRBJ2-5; D possibly corresponds to TRBD1 (5 bases). The CDR3 has 11 residues. Germline values: CDR1 DFQATT, CDR2 SNEGSKA (reference sequence). CDR3: CSGRQQETQYF. The CDR3 DNA follows: TGCAGTGGTAGACAGCAAGAGACCCAGTACTTC.

The chain recombines TRBV11-3 with TRBJ2-5, with 7 bases matching TRBD2. Germline assignment: CDR1 SGHNT and CDR2 YENEEA. This CDR3 has 14 residues. V was clipped by 1 base and J by 1 base; unmatched bases: 0. The CDR3 sequence is CASSLASGQETQYF. In nucleotides, the CDR3 is TGTGCCAGCAGCTTAGCTAGCGGCCAAGAGACCCAGTACTTC.

The CDR3 sequence is CAISGFGSHEQYF. The CDR3 DNA is TGTGCCATCAGTGGGTTCGGTAGCCACGAGCAGTACTTC. The chain uses TRBV10-3 and TRBJ2-7; D is unresolved. Germline CDR1 is ENHRY and CDR2 is SYGVKD. CDR3 size: 13 residues. V was pared by 4 bases and J by 5 bases, with 12 bases between.

This chain links TRBV18 with TRBJ1-2; TRBD1 aligns across 7 bases. V dropped 3 bases and J dropped 8; count of bases not matched to a gene: 9. Germline V gene sequence: CDR1 KGHSH, CDR2 LQKENI. CDR3 size: 14 residues. This CDR3 is CASSPARDRRGYTF. The CDR3 DNA reads as TGTGCCAGCTCACCTGCCCGGGACAGAAGAGGCTACACCTTC.

The CDR3 DNA is TGCGCCAGCAGCTGGGGCGGGAGACAAACCGGGGAGCTGTTTTTT. It specifies CASSWGGRQTGELFF. The chain couples TRBV5-1 to TRBJ2-2; 7 bases are a match to TRBD2. CDR3 size: 15 residues. V lost 3 bases to trimming and J lost 5 bases; unmatched junction nucleotides: 7. Germline lookup yields CDR1 SGHRS and CDR2 YFSETQ.

This chain connects TRBV5-6 to TRBJ2-7, with D possibly TRBD1 on 6 matching bases. CDR1 is SGHDT and CDR2 is YYEEEE in the germline V gene. The CDR3 has 15 amino acids. With 4 bases removed from V and 5 bases from J, the gap between germline ends came to 19 bases. The DNA of the CDR3 is TGTGCCAGCAGCGGGGCTCCCGGACAGTACCACGAGCAGTACTTC. Translation gives CASSGAPGQYHEQYF.

The rearrangement uses TRBV18 and TRBJ2-5; D gene unclear. The CDR3 spans 14 residues. Trimming stripped 2 bases from V and 2 bases from J, with 9 bases between. Germline loops: CDR1 KGHSH, CDR2 LQKENI. The CDR3 bases are TGTGCCAGCTCACCAAGCTCGGTACAAGAGACCCAGTACTTC. The encoded protein is CASSPSSVQETQYF. The variable domain in full, completed from reference TRBV18 and TRBJ2-5, reads NAGVMQNPRHLVRRRGQEARLRCSPMKGHSHVYWYRQLPEEGLKFMVYLQKENIIDESGMPKERFSAEFPKEGPSILRIQQVVRGDSAAYFCASSPSSVQETQYFGPGTRLLVL.

The J gene is TRBJ2-7, the V gene TRBV5-4; 7 bases agree with TRBD1. Germline assignment: CDR1 SGHNT and CDR2 YYREEE (reference sequence). The junction had 4 bases not matched to a gene; V was cut back by 4 bases and J by 0 bases. The CDR3 totals 14 residues. The CDR3 DNA is TGTGCCAGCAGCAAACGGGACAGCTCCTACGAGCAGTACTTC. Its translation: CASSKRDSSYEQYF.

The chain recombines TRBV5-1 with TRBJ2-1, with TRBD1 matching over 8 bases. The CDR3 contains 16 residues. The germline V gene has CDR1 SGHRS and CDR2 YFSETQ. V dropped 4 bases and J dropped 1; count of bases not matched to a gene: 7. The CDR3: CASSGDRTRSYNEQFF. The CDR3 nucleotides are TGCGCCAGCAGCGGGGACAGGACGAGATCCTACAATGAGCAGTTCTTC.

V and J are TRBV2 and TRBJ1-5; D call uncertain. The CDR3 has 15 amino acids. Germline V lookup: CDR1 SNHLY, CDR2 FYNNEI. Trimming left V 6 bases short and J 0 bases short, with 12 bases between. CDR3 loop: CASSYIRDSNQPQHF. CDR3 sequence (DNA): TGTGCCAGCAGCTACATCCGGGATAGCAATCAGCCCCAGCATTTT.

The chain is built from TRBV13 and TRBJ2-7; D might be TRBD2 (5 bases). With 0 bases removed from V and 5 bases from J, the gap between germline ends came to 11 bases. Germline V gene data show CDR1 as PRHDT and CDR2 as FYEKMQ (reference sequence). CDR3 size: 14 residues. CDR3 nucleotides: TGTGCCAGCAGCTTAGGCGGTAGAGGGAACGAGCAGTACTTC. Amino acids: CASSLGGRGNEQYF.

The J gene is TRBJ2-3, the V gene TRBV4-1; maybe TRBD1 (6 bases). The CDR3 spans 14 residues. Trimming stripped 4 bases from V and 8 bases from J, with 16 bases between. Looked up from germline, CDR1 is MGHRA and CDR2 is YSYEKL. The CDR3 is CASSLAGALATQYF. The CDR3 DNA reads as TGCGCCAGCAGCCTAGCAGGGGCGCTAGCTACGCAGTATTTT.

The chain carries TRBV19 and TRBJ2-7; 8 bases match TRBD1. The CDR3 length is 14 residues. The V gene's germline CDR1 is LNHDA and CDR2 SQIVND (reference sequence). V lost 5 bases, J lost 3 bases, and 6 bases stayed unmatched. The CDR3 protein is CASSLHGTGYEQYF. The CDR3 nucleotides are TGTGCCAGTAGTCTACATGGGACAGGCTACGAGCAGTACTTC.

This clone has a single count. This rearrangement joins TRBV19 to TRBJ1-2, with 7 bases aligning to TRBD1. The CDR3 totals 13 residues. V trimming: 5 bases; J trimming: 4 bases; junction bases outside the gene matches: 4. The germline V gene has CDR1 LNHDA and CDR2 SQIVND (reference sequence). The CDR3 loop reads CASSSDRSYGYTF. The CDR3 nucleotides read TGTGCCAGTAGTTCGGACAGGAGCTATGGCTACACCTTC.

This chain joins TRBV10-3 and TRBJ1-3, with 8 bases that match TRBD1. The CDR3 contains 16 residues. Germline V gives CDR1 ENHRY, CDR2 SYGVKD. J lost 0 bases, V lost 4 bases, and 5 bases had no gene match. The DNA for the CDR3 is TGTGCCATCAGTGCGCCTACAGGGGGCTCTGGAAACACCATATATTTT. This translates into CAISAPTGGSGNTIYF.

The rearrangement links TRBV7-9 to TRBJ1-1, with 8 positions matching TRBD1. The CDR3 consists of 14 residues. CDR1 SEHNR and CDR2 FQNEAQ come from the germline V gene (reference sequence). J lost 5 bases, V lost 3 bases, and 5 bases had no gene match. Here the CDR3 reads CASSFPTGGTEAFF. CDR3 sequence (DNA): TGTGCCAGCAGCTTCCCTACAGGGGGGACTGAAGCTTTCTTT.

This chain uses TRBV10-3 with TRBJ1-3; 7 bases are a match to TRBD1. The J segment lost 6 bases and the V segment lost 2 bases, leaving 7 bases of the junction unmatched. The CDR3 contains 15 residues. CDR1 and CDR2 (germline): ENHRY, SYGVKD. The CDR3 sequence: CAISEGDQGENTIYF. The CDR3, as DNA: TGTGCCATCAGTGAGGGAGACCAGGGGGAAAACACCATATATTTT.

This rearrangement joins TRBV5-1 to TRBJ1-4, with TRBD1 identical over 8 bases. Looked up from germline, CDR1 is SGHRS and CDR2 is YFSETQ. Losses at the gene ends were 1 base for V and 3 bases for J; bases not matched to a gene: 5. The CDR3 contains 16 residues. In DNA form, the CDR3 reads TGCGCCAGCAGCTTGCTTGGACAGGGTGCTAATGAAAAACTGTTTTTT. This codes for CASSLLGQGANEKLFF.

The rearrangement links TRBV9 to TRBJ2-3, with TRBD2 as a possible D gene (5 bases). Looked up from germline, CDR1 is SGDLS and CDR2 is YYNGEE. Trimming stripped 4 bases from V and 1 base from J, with 16 bases between. The CDR3 totals 16 residues. CDR3 bases: TGTGCCAGCAGCCCCCAAACTAGTGTCCGCACAGATACGCAGTATTTT. Translated: CASSPQTSVRTDTQYF.

This rearrangement joins TRBV5-8 to TRBJ2-1; TRBD2 agrees at 9 bases. This CDR3 has 15 amino acids. V lost 5 bases and J lost 5; bases outside the gene matches: 8. Germline-derived CDR1 and CDR2 are SGHTS and YDEGEE. The CDR3 protein is CASRARGGANNEQFF. CDR3 sequence (DNA): TGTGCCAGCAGAGCCCGCGGGGGGGCTAACAATGAGCAGTTCTTC.

The rearrangement uses TRBV30 and TRBJ2-7; tentative D call: TRBD1 (6 bases). Germline lookup yields CDR1 GTSNPN and CDR2 SVGIG (reference sequence). The CDR3 sequence is 14 residues long. Trimming shortened V by 2 bases and J by 4 bases, and 15 bases separated the two germline ends. CDR3 sequence: CAWSKGVRTYEQYF. For the CDR3, the DNA is TGTGCCTGGAGTAAGGGGGTCCGAACTTACGAGCAGTACTTC.

This chain joins TRBV7-9 and TRBJ2-7; possible D gene TRBD1, 6 bases. The CDR3 runs 14 residues. From germline, CDR1 is SEHNR and CDR2 FQNEAQ (reference sequence). Trimming took 7 bases from V and 3 from J, leaving 16 bases between them. The CDR3 loop reads CASTRGGTLYEQYF. The CDR3 DNA reads TGTGCCAGCACCCGAGGGGGTACCCTCTACGAGCAGTACTTC.